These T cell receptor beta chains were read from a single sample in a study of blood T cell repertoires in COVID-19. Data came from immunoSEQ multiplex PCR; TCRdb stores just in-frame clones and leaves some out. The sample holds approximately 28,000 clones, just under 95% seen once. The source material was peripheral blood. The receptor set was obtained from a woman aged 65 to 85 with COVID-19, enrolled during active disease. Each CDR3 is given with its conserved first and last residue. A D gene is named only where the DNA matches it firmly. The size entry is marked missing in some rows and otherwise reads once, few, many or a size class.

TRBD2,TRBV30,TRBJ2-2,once,TGTGCCTGGAGGCCGGGACTAGCATTCGGGGAGCTGTTTTTT,CAWRPGLAFGELFF
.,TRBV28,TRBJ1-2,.,TGTGCCAGCAGTCCGACCGACATTGCCCGGGGTGGCTACACCTTC,CASSPTDIARGGYTF
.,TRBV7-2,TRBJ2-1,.,TGTGCCAGCAGATTGGGGGGTTCGAACAATGAGCAGTTCTTC,CASRLGGSNNEQFF
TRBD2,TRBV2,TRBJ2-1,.,TGTGCCAGCAGGGGGACTAGCGTATACAATGAGCAGTTCTTC,CASRGTSVYNEQFF
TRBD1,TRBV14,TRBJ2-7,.,TGTGCCAGCAGCTCCGGGACAGGGACCTACGAGCAGTACTTC,CASSSGTGTYEQYF
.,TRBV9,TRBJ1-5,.,TGTGCCAGCAGCGTAGCCGCAGGGGCCCTCGAGCCCCAGCATTTT,CASSVAAGALEPQHF
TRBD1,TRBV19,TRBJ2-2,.,TGTGCCAGTAGTACAGAGGGACAGGCCACCGGGGAGCTGTTTTTT,CASSTEGQATGELFF
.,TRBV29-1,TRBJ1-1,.,TGCAGCCTCGGGGGGGTGAACACTGAAGCTTTCTTT,CSLGGVNTEAFF
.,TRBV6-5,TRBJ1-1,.,TGTGCCAGCAGTTATTTCCAGGGGATGAACACTGAAGCTTTCTTT,CASSYFQGMNTEAFF
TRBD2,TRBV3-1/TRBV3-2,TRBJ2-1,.,TGTGCCAGCTTATCACTAGCGGGAGGCGGCAATGAGCAGTTCTTC,CASLSLAGGGNEQFF
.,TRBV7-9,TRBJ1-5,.,TGTGCCAGCAGCTTAACTGGGCCCCAGCATTTT,CASSLTGPQHF
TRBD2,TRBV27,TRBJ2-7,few,TGTGCCAGCAGGGGGACTAGCGGTCCCTACGAGCAGTACTTC,CASRGTSGPYEQYF
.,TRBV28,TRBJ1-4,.,TGTGCCAGCAGTTTTACCCCAGGTTTTTCTTCCGAGAATGAAAAACTGTTTTTT,CASSFTPGFSSENEKLFF
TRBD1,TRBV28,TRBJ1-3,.,TGTGCCAGCAGCTCGGGACAGGGGACTTACACCATATATTTT,CASSSGQGTYTIYF
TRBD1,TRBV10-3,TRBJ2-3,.,TGTGCCATCAGTGGGGGGACAGGGCCAGATACGCAGTATTTT,CAISGGTGPDTQYF
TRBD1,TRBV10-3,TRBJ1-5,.,TGTGCCATCAGGGACAGGGACAATCAGCCCCAGCATTTT,CAIRDRDNQPQHF
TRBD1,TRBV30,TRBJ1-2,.,TGTGCCTGGAATGGTCCCGGGACAGCGTATGGCTACACCTTC,CAWNGPGTAYGYTF
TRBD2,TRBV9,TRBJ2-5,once,TGTGCCAGCAGCCTTAGCGGGACTAGCTGGGAGACCCAGTACTTC,CASSLSGTSWETQYF
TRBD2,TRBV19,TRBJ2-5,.,TGTGCCAGTAGTAGGGGTAGCGGGGTCCAAGAGACCCAGTACTTC,CASSRGSGVQETQYF
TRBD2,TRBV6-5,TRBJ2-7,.,TGTGCCAGCAGGCTTAATGGGACTACTGGGGACTTC,CASRLNGTTGDF
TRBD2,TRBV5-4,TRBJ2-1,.,TGTGCCAGCACCATGGGGGCGGGGGGCTCCTACAATGAGCAGTTCTTC,CASTMGAGGSYNEQFF
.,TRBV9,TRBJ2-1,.,TGTGCCAGCAGCGGAGCGGGTCGGGTGGATGAGCAGTTCTTC,CASSGAGRVDEQFF
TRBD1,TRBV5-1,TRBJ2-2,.,TGCGCCAGCAGCTTGGAGGGACAGGGGTCCGGGGAGCTGTTTTTT,CASSLEGQGSGELFF
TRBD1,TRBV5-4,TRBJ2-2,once,TGTGCCAGCAGCTTCGGGACAGGGCGGGCCGGGGAGCTGTTTTTT,CASSFGTGRAGELFF
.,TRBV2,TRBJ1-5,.,TGTGCCAGCAGTGAGACGAGGGTTTCTCAGCCCCAGCATTTT,CASSETRVSQPQHF
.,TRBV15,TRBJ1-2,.,TGTGCCACCAGCAGAGACGGACAGAAGGCCACCTATGGCTACACCTTC,CATSRDGQKATYGYTF
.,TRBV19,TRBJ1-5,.,TGTGCCAGTAGCCTTCCGATCTGGGGGGATCAGCCCCAGCATTTT,CASSLPIWGDQPQHF
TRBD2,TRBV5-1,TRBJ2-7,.,TGCGCCAGCAGCTTATTGACTAGCGGGGGGAACGAGCAGTACTTC,CASSLLTSGGNEQYF
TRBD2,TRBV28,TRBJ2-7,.,TGTGCCAGCAGACCGTCTAGCGGGAGGTACGAGCAGTACTTC,CASRPSSGRYEQYF
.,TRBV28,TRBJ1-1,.,TGTGCCAGCAGTAGTCACGGGGTGTGGGGGCGGCTAATGAACACTGAAGCTTTCTTT,CASSSHGVWGRLMNTEAFF
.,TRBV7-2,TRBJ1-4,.,TGTGCCAGCAGCCCAGGGGACACTCGTGAAAAACTGTTTTTT,CASSPGDTREKLFF
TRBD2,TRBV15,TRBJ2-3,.,TGTGCCACCAGCGGGGGACTAGCGGGAGTGCGAGATACGCAGTATTTT,CATSGGLAGVRDTQYF
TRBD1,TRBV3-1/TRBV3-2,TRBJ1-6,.,TGTGCCAGCAGCCGCCTTCCCGGACAGGGGGCCTTAAATTCACCCCTCCACTTT,CASSRLPGQGALNSPLHF
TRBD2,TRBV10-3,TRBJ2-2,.,TGTGCCATCAGCGCGCCCGCTCGCGGGGGGGAAACCGGGGAGCTGTTTTTT,CAISAPARGGETGELFF
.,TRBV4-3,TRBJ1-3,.,TGCGCCAGCAGCCAAGATTCGGGGACTGGAAACACCATATATTTT,CASSQDSGTGNTIYF
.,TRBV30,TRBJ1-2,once,TGTGCCTGGAGTGTACTTGGCGGGATTGGCTACACCTTC,CAWSVLGGIGYTF
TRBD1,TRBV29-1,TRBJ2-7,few,TGCAGCGTTTGGACAGGGAACTCCTACGAGCAGTACTTC,CSVWTGNSYEQYF
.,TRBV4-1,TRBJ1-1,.,TGCGCCAGCAGCCGCAGACAGGACCTTGAAGCTTTCTTT,CASSRRQDLEAFF
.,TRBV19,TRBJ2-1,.,TGTGCCAGTACTAGGAGCTCCTACAATGAGCAGTTCTTC,CASTRSSYNEQFF
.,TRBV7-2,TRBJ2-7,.,TGTGCCAGCAGCTCCAGGGGATTCTACGAGCAGTACTTC,CASSSRGFYEQYF
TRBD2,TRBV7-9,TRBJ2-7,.,TGTGCCAGCAGCTTAGACACTAGCGGGAGGCCCTACGAGCAGTACTTC,CASSLDTSGRPYEQYF
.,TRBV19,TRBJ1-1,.,TGTGCCAGTAGTATCCGCCTTGGGGAAGGGAGGAAGAACACTGAAGCTTTCTTT,CASSIRLGEGRKNTEAFF
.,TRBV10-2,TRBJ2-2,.,TGCGCCAGCAGTCGAGGCTCAGATGACACCGGGGAGCTGTTTTTT,CASSRGSDDTGELFF
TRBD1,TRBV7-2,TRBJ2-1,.,TGTGCCAGCAGCTTAGTTTGGACAGGGCACAATGAGCAGTTCTTC,CASSLVWTGHNEQFF
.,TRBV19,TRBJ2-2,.,TGTGCCAGTAGTACCAACAGTTTCGGGGAGCTGTTTTTT,CASSTNSFGELFF
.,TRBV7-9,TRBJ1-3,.,TGTGCCAGCAGCTTGCAATTGGCGGGATCTGGAAACACCATATATTTT,CASSLQLAGSGNTIYF
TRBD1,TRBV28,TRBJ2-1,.,TGTGCCAGCAGTTACGGGACAGTTGGGCTTAATGAGCAGTTCTTC,CASSYGTVGLNEQFF
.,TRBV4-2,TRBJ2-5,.,TGTGCCAGCAGCCGAACAGGGTCCCAAGAGACCCAGTACTTC,CASSRTGSQETQYF
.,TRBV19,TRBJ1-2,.,TGTGCCAGTAAAATTGACAGACTTAACTATGGCTACACCTTC,CASKIDRLNYGYTF
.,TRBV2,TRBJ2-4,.,TGTGCCAGCAGTGAAGGTCGGGTCAAAAACATTCAGTACTTC,CASSEGRVKNIQYF
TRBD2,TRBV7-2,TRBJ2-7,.,TGTGCCAGCAGCCAGGGACTAGCGGCCTCCCTAGGGGAGCAGTACTTC,CASSQGLAASLGEQYF
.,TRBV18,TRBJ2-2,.,TGTGCCAGCTCACCACTCGGACAGACCACCGGGGAGCTGTTTTTT,CASSPLGQTTGELFF
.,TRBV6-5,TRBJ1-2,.,TGTGCCAGCAGCCGCGGGCCGATCGGCTACACCTTC,CASSRGPIGYTF